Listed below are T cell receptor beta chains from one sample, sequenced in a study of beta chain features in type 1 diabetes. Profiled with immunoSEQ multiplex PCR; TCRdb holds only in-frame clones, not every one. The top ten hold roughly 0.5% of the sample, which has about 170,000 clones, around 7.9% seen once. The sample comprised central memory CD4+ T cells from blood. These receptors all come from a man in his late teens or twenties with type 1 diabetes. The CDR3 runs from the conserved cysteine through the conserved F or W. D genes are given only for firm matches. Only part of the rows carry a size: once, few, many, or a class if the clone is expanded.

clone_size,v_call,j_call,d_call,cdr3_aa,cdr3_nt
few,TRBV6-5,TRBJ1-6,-,CASSRQGQGSPLHF,TGTGCCAGCAGTCGGCAGGGGCAGGGATCACCCCTCCACTTT
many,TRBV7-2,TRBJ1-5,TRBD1,CASSDRGSQPQHF,TGTGCCAGCAGCGACAGGGGGTCTCAGCCCCAGCATTTT
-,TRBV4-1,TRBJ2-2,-,CASSHPNTGELFF,TGCGCCAGCAGCCACCCAAACACCGGGGAGCTGTTTTTT
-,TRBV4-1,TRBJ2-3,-,CASSPQWGLSTDTQYF,TGCGCCAGCAGCCCCCAGTGGGGGCTGAGCACAGATACGCAGTATTTT
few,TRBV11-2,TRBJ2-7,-,CASSLYRGSYEQYF,TGTGCCAGCAGCCTTTACCGGGGGTCCTACGAGCAGTACTTC
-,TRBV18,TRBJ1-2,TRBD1,CASSPRTGDNYGYTF,TGTGCCAGCTCACCCCGGACAGGGGATAACTATGGCTACACCTTC
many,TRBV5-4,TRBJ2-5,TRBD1,CASSSQGASETQYF,TGTGCCAGCTCGTCGCAGGGGGCATCAGAGACCCAGTACTTC
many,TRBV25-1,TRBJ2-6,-,CATNSGANVLTF,TGTGCCACTAACTCTGGGGCCAACGTCCTGACTTTC
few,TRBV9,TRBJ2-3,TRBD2,CASSVGLADSTDTQYF,TGTGCCAGCAGCGTAGGCCTAGCGGACAGCACAGATACGCAGTATTTT
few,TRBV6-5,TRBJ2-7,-,CASLAGSYEQYF,TGTGCCAGCCTCGCAGGCTCCTACGAGCAGTACTTC
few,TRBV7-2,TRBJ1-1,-,CASSLATAWQMNTEAFF,TGTGCCAGCAGCTTAGCCACAGCATGGCAGATGAACACTGAAGCTTTCTTT
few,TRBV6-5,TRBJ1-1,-,CASSWGGNTEAFF,TGTGCCAGCAGTTGGGGGGGGAACACTGAAGCTTTCTTT
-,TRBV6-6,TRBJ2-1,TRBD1,CASRRQGAFNEQFF,TGTGCCAGCAGGAGACAGGGGGCCTTCAATGAGCAGTTCTTC
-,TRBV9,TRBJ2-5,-,CASSVEGGPEDF,TGTGCCAGCAGCGTAGAAGGTGGGCCAGAAGACTTC
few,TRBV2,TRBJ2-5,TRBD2,CARASGGQETQYF,TGTGCCCGGGCTAGCGGGGGACAAGAGACCCAGTACTTC
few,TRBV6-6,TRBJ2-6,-,CASSWRRAGANVLTF,TGTGCCAGCAGCTGGCGGAGGGCTGGGGCCAACGTCCTGACTTTC
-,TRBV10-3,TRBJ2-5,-,CASEPPQETQYF,TGTGCCAGCGAACCACCCCAAGAGACCCAGTACTTC
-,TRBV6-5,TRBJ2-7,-,CASSRDRNYEQYF,TGTGCCAGCAGCCGCGACAGGAACTACGAGCAGTACTTC
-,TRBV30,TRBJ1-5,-,CAWSVAGARYQPQHF,TGTGCCTGGAGTGTAGCGGGGGCGCGGTATCAGCCCCAGCATTTT
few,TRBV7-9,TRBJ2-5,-,CASSQKETQYF,TGTGCCAGCAGCCAAAAAGAGACCCAGTACTTC
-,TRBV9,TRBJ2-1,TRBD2,CASSSSATSGRHNEQFF,TGTGCCAGCAGCTCCAGTGCGACTAGCGGAAGACACAATGAGCAGTTCTTC
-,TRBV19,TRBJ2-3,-,CASTRARSTDTQYF,TGTGCCAGTACCCGAGCGAGAAGCACAGATACGCAGTATTTT
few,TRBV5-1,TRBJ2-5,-,CASSPFAARETQYF,TGCGCCAGCAGCCCGTTCGCGGCCCGGGAGACCCAGTACTTC
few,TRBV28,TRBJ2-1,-,CASTPVSYNEQFF,TGTGCCAGCACCCCCGTCTCCTACAATGAGCAGTTCTTC
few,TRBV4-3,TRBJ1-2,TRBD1,CASSPGQGGYTF,TGCGCCAGCAGCCCGGGACAGGGAGGCTACACCTTC
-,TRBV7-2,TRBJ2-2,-,CATRRAATNTGELFF,TGTGCCACCAGACGAGCAGCGACGAACACCGGGGAGCTGTTTTTT
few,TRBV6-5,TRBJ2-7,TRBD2,CASSYASGYEQYF,TGTGCCAGCAGTTACGCTAGCGGCTACGAGCAGTACTTC
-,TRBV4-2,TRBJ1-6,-,CASSQADSPLHF,TGTGCCAGCAGCCAAGCTGATTCACCCCTCCACTTT
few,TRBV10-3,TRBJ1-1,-,CAISEESRSFF,TGTGCCATCAGTGAGGAATCTAGGTCTTTCTTT
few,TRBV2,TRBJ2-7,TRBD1,CASRQGGDTYEQYF,TGTGCCAGCAGACAAGGGGGCGATACCTACGAGCAGTACTTC
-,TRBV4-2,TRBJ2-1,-,CASSQEGRAGARYNEQFF,TGTGCCAGCAGCCAAGAGGGGAGGGCAGGGGCTCGCTACAATGAGCAGTTCTTC
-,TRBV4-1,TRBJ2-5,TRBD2,CASSQYRLASETQYF,TGCGCCAGCAGCCAATATAGACTAGCTTCCGAGACCCAGTACTTC
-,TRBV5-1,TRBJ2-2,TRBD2,CASSSIISGSGELFF,TGCGCCAGCAGCTCGATCATTAGCGGGAGCGGGGAGCTGTTTTTT
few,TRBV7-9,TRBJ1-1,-,CASSLTGEAFF,TGTGCCAGCAGCTTGACGGGTGAAGCTTTCTTT
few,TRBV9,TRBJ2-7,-,CASSYGGYSEQYF,TGTGCCAGCAGCTACGGAGGGTACAGCGAGCAGTACTTC